The clone carrying this T cell receptor (beta chain) was counted a few times. What it binds is not known. This sample is drawn from a study of CD8 T cells in ankylosing spondylitis. Library preparation for TCR beta used quantitative 5'-RACE with molecular barcodes. MiXCR, run by TCRdb on the 5' RACE reads, gives a single entry per CDR3 protein. The table includes hundreds of thousands of distinct CDR3 sequences, over 9.5% detected once. Findings and limits, study-wide: Several highly homologous variants made up a TCR beta motif, and this motif appeared characteristic of ankylosing spondylitis blood. A subset of motif variants has previously been described in the synovial fluid and blood of reactive arthritis.

V lost 4 bases, J lost 6 bases, and 15 bases lay in between. CDR3 size: 15 residues. J is TRBJ1-4 and V is TRBV12-3 or TRBV12-4; D unresolved. The receptor was isolated from a male donor with ankylosing spondylitis. The source material was blood, either unsorted or a sorted T cell fraction (not recorded which). The CDR3, as DNA: TGTGCCAGCAGTTGGTTAAGTGGCGCGGATGAAAAACTGTTTTTT. Amino acid sequence: CASSWLSGADEKLFF.